This TCR beta chain emerged from a study of blood T cell repertoires in COVID-19. Study summary: The analysed material was cDNA or gDNA that came from T cells, B-cell-depleted T cells, or PBMCs.

Study processing details: Amplification of reference gene primers provided the estimated nucleated cell counts. The assay was immunoSEQ multiplex PCR, and TCRdb's table has in-frame clones only and misses some. The V and J calls and the clone size are those of that table, but D and trimming were determined from the DNA. Of under 300,000 clones in the sample, 80% to 90% were seen once. Participants were placed into cohorts based on the clinical history they reported. Resolution of symptoms, clearance, or two negative PCRs was present in recovered Cohort 3 donors. The V gene's germline CDR1 is MNHNS and CDR2 SASEGT. V gave up 2 bases and J gave up 4 bases, with 4 bases separating them. The CDR3 consists of 12 residues.

Sequencing was done on a sample of PBMCs or T cells enriched from blood (not recorded which). The J gene is TRBJ2-3, the V gene TRBV6-1, with D uncertain. This clonotype was obtained from a woman aged 18-29 years who had recovered from COVID-19. CDR3 bases: TGTGCCAGCAGTGAACCTGCAGATACGCAGTATTTT. It yields the protein CASSEPADTQYF.